Presented here are 6 T cell receptor beta chains from one specimen sequenced in a study of cytomegalovirus exposure and HLA in healthy donors. The PCR contained 60 Vbeta and 13 Jbeta primers. The table came from immunoSEQ multiplex PCR; TCRdb's copy has only in-frame clones and leaves some out. The sample consists of around 130,000 clones, 85% of them appearing once. Sequences were obtained from PBMCs. Every receptor here comes from a woman aged 25-40 years in good health and CMV-seropositive.

V and J are TRBV9 and TRBJ2-5, with a tentative D call TRBD2 (5 bases). The CDR3 totals 14 residues. Germline-derived CDR1 and CDR2 are SGDLS and YYNGEE. The V end lost 0 bases, the J end lost 5 bases, and 11 bases lay between the germline ends. The CDR3 here is CASSVGQLEETQYF. The CDR3 DNA reads TGTGCCAGCAGCGTAGGGCAACTAGAGGAGACCCAGTACTTC.

The rearrangement joins TRBV6-6 to TRBJ2-3, with TRBD2 identical over 14 bases. From germline, CDR1 is MNHNY and CDR2 SVGAGI (reference sequence). V dropped 6 bases and J dropped 3; count of bases not matched to a gene: 5. The length of the CDR3 is 16 residues. This chain's CDR3 is CASRSTSGGGTDTQYF. In DNA, the CDR3 is TGTGCCAGCAGGTCGACTAGCGGGGGGGGTACAGATACGCAGTATTTT.

In this sample, this clone turned up once. J is TRBJ2-7 and V is TRBV6-1; 10 bases agree with TRBD1. V gave up 6 bases and J gave up 3 bases; unmatched junction bases: 5. The germline gives CDR1 MNHNS, CDR2 SASEGT. The CDR3 runs to 14 residues. For the CDR3, the DNA is TGTGCCAGCAGAAAGGACAGGGGGTACTACGAGCAGTACTTC. Translated: CASRKDRGYYEQYF.

The chain employs TRBV18 and TRBJ1-1; D possibly corresponds to TRBD1 (5 bases). The CDR3 covers 15 residues. Germline V gene data show CDR1 as KGHSH and CDR2 as LQKENI. V lost 3 bases to trimming and J lost 1 base, with 12 bases between them. This CDR3 reads CASSPLLGQNTEAFF. CDR3 bases: TGTGCCAGCTCACCGCTCCTGGGGCAGAACACTGAAGCTTTCTTT.

The chain recombines TRBV9 with TRBJ1-2; 7 bases are shared with TRBD1. CDR1 and CDR2 from the germline V gene are SGDLS and YYNGEE. The V gene end was trimmed by 4 bases and the J gene end by 6 bases; junction bases not matched to a gene: 9. The CDR3 has 14 amino acids. The CDR3 spells CASSQTGDLDGYTF. DNA for the CDR3: TGTGCCAGCAGCCAAACAGGGGACCTAGATGGCTACACCTTC.

J is TRBJ1-2 and V is TRBV28; 9 nucleotides align to TRBD1. CDR3 length: 15 residues. Unmatched junction bases numbered 11, after V lost 4 bases and J lost 8 bases. In germline, CDR1 is MDHEN, CDR2 SYDVKM. In DNA form, the CDR3 reads TGTGCCAGCAGTTCACAGGGGGCGGGCTTGGAAGGCTACACCTTC. Translation: CASSSQGAGLEGYTF.